These 15 T cell receptor beta chains came from one sample sequenced in a study of T cells in Graves' hyperthyroidism and ophthalmopathy. What was amplified from RNA transcripts were TCR beta CDR3 regions. With the HTBI primer set, the TCR CDR3 went through a first round of RT-PCR. TCRdb re-analysed the multiplex PCR reads in MiXCR, keeping a single row per CDR3 protein. The sample comprises some 250,000 distinct CDR3 sequences, approximately 15% of which are singletons, and 10% to 15% rests with the top ten. The sequenced sample was blood. These receptor sequences come from a woman between 35 and 50 years old with Graves' hyperthyroidism that later progressed to Graves' ophthalmopathy.

The chain carries TRBV7-2 and TRBJ2-3; D may be TRBD1 or TRBD2 (6 bases each). CDR1 SGHTA and CDR2 FQGNSA come from the germline V gene. The CDR3 is 13 residues long. V dropped 8 bases and J dropped 6 bases, with 15 bases sitting between them. The CDR3 DNA is TGTGCCAGCCAAGAGGGGGGCCACGATACGCAGTATTTT. Amino acids: CASQEGGHDTQYF.

This clonotype was counted many times. This chain joins TRBV27 and TRBJ2-1, with D perhaps assigned TRBD1 or TRBD2 (6 bases each). V was shortened by 6 bases and J by 8 bases, with 23 bases between the two germline ends. The germline CDR1 and CDR2 sequences are MNHEY and SMNVEV (reference sequence). The CDR3 loop spans 16 amino acids. CDR3 region: CASSPRTHTRGDEQFF. The DNA of the CDR3 is TGTGCCAGCAGCCCCCGGACTCATACTAGGGGGGATGAGCAGTTCTTC.

This clonotype was picked up many times. V and J are TRBV5-1 and TRBJ2-2; D is undetermined. Trimming stripped 5 bases from V and 2 bases from J, with 10 bases between. This CDR3 is 14 amino acids long. Germline-derived CDR1 and CDR2 are SGHRS and YFSETQ. The CDR3 nucleotides are TGCGCCAGCAGAGAACAGCAAAACACCGGGGAGCTGTTTTTT. Translated, it gives CASREQQNTGELFF. Together with reference TRBV5-1 and TRBJ2-2, the CDR3 gives the full variable domain: KAGVTQTPRYLIKTRGQQVTLSCSPISGHRSVSWYQQTPGQGLQFLFEYFSETQRNKGNFPGRFSGRQFSNSRSEMNVSTLELGDSALYLCASREQQNTGELFFGEGSRLTVL.

This clonotype was seen only a few times. The J gene is TRBJ2-1, the V gene TRBV29-1, with TRBD2 matching over 7 bases. The trim removed 6 bases at V and 3 bases at J, leaving 14 bases unmatched. Germline assignment: CDR1 SQVTM and CDR2 ANQGSEA. The CDR3 has 16 residues. CDR3 sequence reads: CSVCLFWGRGYNEQFF. The CDR3 DNA follows: TGCAGCGTCTGCCTCTTTTGGGGGAGGGGCTACAATGAGCAGTTCTTC.

The table lists this clonotype with many counts. The CDR3 nucleotides are TGCGCCAGCAGCTTGGGCGAGGCGGGGGAGCAGTACTTC. Amino acid sequence: CASSLGEAGEQYF. This rearrangement joins TRBV5-1 to TRBJ2-7; a possible D gene is TRBD2 (6 bases). The CDR3 has 13 amino acids. Trimming shortened V by 0 bases and J by 7 bases, and 11 bases separated the two germline ends. The germline V gene has CDR1 SGHRS and CDR2 YFSETQ.

This chain connects TRBV11-2 to TRBJ1-1, with D hard to call. V was shortened by 3 bases and J by 4 bases, with 6 bases between the two germline ends. The CDR3 consists of 12 residues. The germline gives CDR1 SGHAT, CDR2 FQNNGV. CDR3 loop: CASSLTSTEAFF. DNA of the CDR3: TGTGCCAGCAGCTTGACCAGCACTGAAGCTTTCTTT.

This chain joins TRBV7-3 and TRBJ2-1, with D tentatively TRBD2 (6 bases). The CDR3 sequence is 16 residues long. The germline CDR1 and CDR2 sequences are SGHTA and FQGTGA. The V gene lost 5 bases and the J gene lost 7 bases, with 21 bases spanning the gap. The CDR3 DNA is TGTGCCAGCAGCCCAACCGGGACTCTTACTTTGAATGAGCAGTTCTTC. Protein product: CASSPTGTLTLNEQFF.

This clonotype was counted ten times or more. V and J are TRBV7-8 and TRBJ2-2; D gene unclear. Germline CDR1 reads SGHVS; CDR2 reads FQNEAQ. The length of the CDR3 is 13 residues. Between the trimmed V and J ends, which lost 7 bases and 0 bases, there was a span of 6 bases. The CDR3 coding sequence is TGTGCCAGCATTCAGGCGAACACCGGGGAGCTGTTTTTT. Amino acid sequence: CASIQANTGELFF. The whole variable domain, remainder taken from reference TRBV7-8 and TRBJ2-2, is GAGVSQSPRYKVAKRGQDVALRCDPISGHVSLFWYQQALGQGPEFLTYFQNEAQLDKSGLPSDRFFAERPEGSVSTLKIQRTQQEDSAVYLCASIQANTGELFFGEGSRLTVL.

This clonotype was counted many times. V gene TRBV19 combines with J gene TRBJ1-6; D is uncertain. The CDR3 spans 13 residues. The germline V and J ends were trimmed by 0 bases and 7 bases, with 4 bases remaining between them. Germline V gene sequence: CDR1 LNHDA, CDR2 SQIVND (reference sequence). The CDR3 DNA sequence: TGTGCCAGTAGTATAGAAAGGAATTCACCCCTCCACTTT. Its protein is CASSIERNSPLHF. The whole variable domain, remainder taken from reference TRBV19 and TRBJ1-6, is DGGITQSPKYLFRKEGQNVTLSCEQNLNHDAMYWYRQDPGQGLRLIYYSQIVNDFQKGDIAEGYSVSREKKESFPLTVTSAQKNPTAFYLCASSIERNSPLHFGNGTRLTVT.

This clonotype showed up many times. This rearrangement joins TRBV6-1 to TRBJ2-1; D possibly corresponds to TRBD1 (5 bases). The CDR3 covers 13 residues. Germline CDR1 is MNHNS and CDR2 is SASEGT. Trimming shortened V by 8 bases and J by 6 bases, and 14 bases separated the two germline ends. CDR3 loop: CASAEGELNEQFF. The CDR3 nucleotides are TGTGCCAGCGCGGAAGGGGAACTCAATGAGCAGTTCTTC.

This clonotype was counted ten times or more. The chain couples TRBV7-8 to TRBJ2-3, with 10 bases matching TRBD2. The CDR3 runs to 15 residues. Germline trimming cut 4 bases from V and 6 bases from J; bases unmatched to any gene: 7. Germline V gives CDR1 SGHVS, CDR2 FQNEAQ. CDR3 DNA: TGTGCCAGCAGCTCATGGCTAGCGGGAGCCGATACGCAGTATTTT. The encoded protein is CASSSWLAGADTQYF.

In this sample, this clonotype turned up many times. This chain connects TRBV27 to TRBJ1-1; TRBD1 agrees at 7 bases. Germline V CDR1 and CDR2: MNHEY, SMNVEV (reference sequence). The CDR3 is 15 residues long. V shed 2 bases and J 5 bases; nucleotides not matched to a gene: 8. CDR3 region: CASSLSEGAGTEAFF. CDR3 coding DNA: TGTGCCAGCAGTTTAAGTGAGGGGGCGGGGACTGAAGCTTTCTTT.

The rearrangement joins TRBV7-3 to TRBJ2-7; 10 bases align to TRBD2. V shed 5 bases and J 7 bases; nucleotides not matched to a gene: 8. CDR3 length: 14 amino acids. Germline CDR1 and CDR2: SGHTA and FQGTGA. CDR3 sequence: CASSLLAGSREQYF. The CDR3 DNA sequence: TGTGCCAGCAGCCTACTAGCGGGATCGAGGGAGCAGTACTTC.

Comments on this clonotype: Mismatch with germline at one junction end may stem from a read error. The genes are TRBV5-1 and TRBJ2-2; TRBD2 matches at 10 bases. This CDR3 is 16 amino acids long. CDR1 and CDR2 from the germline V gene are SGHRS and YFSETQ. The CDR3 DNA reads TGCGCCAGCAGAACCGGGACTAGCGTGAACACTGGGGAGCTGTTTTTT. Translating it yields CASRTGTSVNTGELFF.

This clonotype was counted only a few times. A much larger clone differs from this one at a single base, so this may be a read error. The CDR3 end shows no conserved phenylalanine or tryptophan, and so a read error is likely. This chain links TRBV28 with TRBJ1-1; tentatively, D is TRBD1 (5 bases). Trimming cost V 5 bases and J 0 bases, with 13 bases left between them. Per germline, CDR1 MDHEN and CDR2 SYDVKM. The CDR3 is made up of 15 amino acids. The CDR3 nucleotides read TGTGCCAGCAGTCTTGTGGGGGTCATGAACACTGAAGCTTTCCTT. Protein product: CASSLVGVMNTEAFL.